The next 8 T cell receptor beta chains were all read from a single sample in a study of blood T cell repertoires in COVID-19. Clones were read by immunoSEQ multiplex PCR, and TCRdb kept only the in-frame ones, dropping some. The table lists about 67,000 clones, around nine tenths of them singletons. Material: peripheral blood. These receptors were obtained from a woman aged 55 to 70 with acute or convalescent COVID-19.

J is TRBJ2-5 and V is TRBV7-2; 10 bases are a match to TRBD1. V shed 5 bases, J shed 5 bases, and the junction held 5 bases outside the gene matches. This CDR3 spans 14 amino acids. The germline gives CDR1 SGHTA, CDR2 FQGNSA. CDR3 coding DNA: TGTGCCAGCAGCCGGGACAGGGGATGGGAGACCCAGTACTTC. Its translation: CASSRDRGWETQYF.

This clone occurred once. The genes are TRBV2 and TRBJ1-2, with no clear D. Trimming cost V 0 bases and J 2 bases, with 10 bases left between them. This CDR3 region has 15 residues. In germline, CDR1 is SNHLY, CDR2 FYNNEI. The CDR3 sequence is CASSEASWANYGYTF. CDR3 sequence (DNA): TGTGCCAGCAGTGAAGCTTCGTGGGCCAACTATGGCTACACCTTC. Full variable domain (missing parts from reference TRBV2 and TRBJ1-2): EPEVTQTPSHQVTQMGQEVILRCVPISNHLYFYWYRQILGQKVEFLVSFYNNEISEKSEIFDDQFSVERPDGSNFTLKIRSTKLEDSAMYFCASSEASWANYGYTFGSGTRLTVV.

The CDR3 DNA reads TGTGCCAGTAGGTCAGGGGACCGTGGCTACACCTTC. This codes for CASRSGDRGYTF. V is TRBV19 and J is TRBJ1-2, with D tentatively TRBD1 (6 bases). This CDR3 contains 12 residues. V gave up 6 bases and J gave up 7 bases, with 12 bases separating them. Germline V lookup: CDR1 LNHDA, CDR2 SQIVND (reference sequence). The variable domain in full, completed from reference TRBV19 and TRBJ1-2, reads DGGITQSPKYLFRKEGQNVTLSCEQNLNHDAMYWYRQDPGQGLRLIYYSQIVNDFQKGDIAEGYSVSREKKESFPLTVTSAQKNPTAFYLCASRSGDRGYTFGSGTRLTVV.

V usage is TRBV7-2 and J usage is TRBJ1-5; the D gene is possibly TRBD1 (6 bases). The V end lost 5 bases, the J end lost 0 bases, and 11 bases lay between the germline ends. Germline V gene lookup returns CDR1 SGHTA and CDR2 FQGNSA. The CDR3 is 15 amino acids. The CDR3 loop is CASSPGDFSNQPQHF. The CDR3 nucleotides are TGTGCCAGCAGCCCAGGGGATTTTAGCAATCAGCCCCAGCATTTT.

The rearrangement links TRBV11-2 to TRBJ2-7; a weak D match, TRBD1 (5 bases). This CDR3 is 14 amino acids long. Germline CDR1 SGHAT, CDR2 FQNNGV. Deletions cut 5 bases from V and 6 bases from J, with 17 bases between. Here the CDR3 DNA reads TGTGCCAGCAGCGACCTCCAGGGATCCAGCGAGCAGTACGTC. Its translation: CASSDLQGSSEQYV.

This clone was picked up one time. The CDR3 reads CASSRLDSYEQYV. The DNA of the CDR3 is TGTGCCAGCAGCCGACTAGACTCCTACGAGCAGTACGTC. The chain carries TRBV5-6 and TRBJ2-7, with D perhaps TRBD2 (6 bases). The CDR3 extends over 13 amino acids. Germline V gene sequence: CDR1 SGHDT, CDR2 YYEEEE. V lost 4 bases and J lost 0, with 8 bases in between.

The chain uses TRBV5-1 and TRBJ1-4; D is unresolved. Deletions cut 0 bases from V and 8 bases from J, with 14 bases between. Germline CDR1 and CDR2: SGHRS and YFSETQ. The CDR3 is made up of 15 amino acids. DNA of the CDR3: TGCGCCAGCAGCTTGGAACCCCCTCCCGAGGAAAAACTGTTTTTT. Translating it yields CASSLEPPPEEKLFF.

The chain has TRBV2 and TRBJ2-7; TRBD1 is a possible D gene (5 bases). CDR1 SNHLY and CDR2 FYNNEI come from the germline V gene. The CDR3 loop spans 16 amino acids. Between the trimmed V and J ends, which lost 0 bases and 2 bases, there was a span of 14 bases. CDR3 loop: CASSEAVQELTYEQYV. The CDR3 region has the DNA TGTGCCAGCAGTGAAGCCGTACAGGAGCTGACCTACGAGCAGTACGTC.